A selection of T cell receptor beta chains follows, all from one sample in a study of PD-1 blockade in classical Hodgkin lymphoma. Only in-frame clones appear in the TCRdb table, and some are missing; sequencing was by immunoSEQ multiplex PCR. The sample holds about 110,000 clones, approximately 90% seen once. Material: peripheral blood mononuclear cells (PBMCs), obtained before the second cycle of nivolumab. These receptor sequences come from a human donor with classical Hodgkin lymphoma. The CDR3 runs from the conserved cysteine through the conserved F or W. D genes are given only for firm matches.

j_call	d_call	v_call	cdr3_aa	cdr3_nt
TRBJ2-1	TRBD1	TRBV10-1	CASSEGKRQGIWNSYNEQFF	TGCGCCAGCAGTGAGGGCAAAAGACAGGGTATTTGGAACTCCTACAATGAGCAGTTCTTC
TRBJ2-5	TRBD1	TRBV28	CASSSQGAGTQETQYF	TGTGCCAGCAGTTCCCAGGGGGCGGGAACACAAGAGACCCAGTACTTC
TRBJ2-7	.	TRBV13	CASSLGTAEQYF	TGTGCCAGCAGCTTAGGCACCGCCGAGCAGTACTTC
TRBJ2-4	.	TRBV28	CASSSGGLAKNIQYF	TGTGCCAGCAGTTCGGGCGGACTAGCCAAAAACATTCAGTACTTC
TRBJ1-5	TRBD1	TRBV18	CASSTDRGVNQPQHF	TGTGCCAGCTCAACAGACAGGGGAGTCAATCAGCCCCAGCATTTT
TRBJ1-5	TRBD1	TRBV19	CASTEGTGGGQPQHF	TGTGCCAGTACCGAAGGGACAGGGGGCGGTCAGCCCCAGCATTTT
TRBJ2-2	TRBD1	TRBV5-6	CASRPRTGWGTGELFF	TGTGCCAGCAGACCTCGGACAGGGTGGGGCACCGGGGAGCTGTTTTTT
TRBJ2-3	TRBD2	TRBV6-6	CASTIKGGSRADTQYF	TGTGCCAGCACCATTAAGGGAGGGAGTCGTGCAGATACGCAGTATTTT
TRBJ2-7	.	TRBV10-3	CAISRETGVDEQYF	TGTGCCATCAGTCGGGAAACTGGGGTGGACGAGCAGTACTTC
TRBJ1-2	.	TRBV2	CATPSSNYGYTF	TGTGCCACCCCGTCGAGTAACTATGGCTACACCTTC